The clone carrying this T cell receptor beta chain came up a few times. Its target is not known. This sample stems from a study of quantifying T cell responses using KT2 cells. Turning to the study itself: cDNA was made from DNase-treated RNA using alpha and beta constant primers. Study-wide points: Counts of KT2 alpha and beta sequences rose linearly with the number of KT2 cells added.

The cDNA 3' end received a ligated oligonucleotide with a UMI. An equimolar mix of RC1.1 and RC1.2 primed the beta chain across TRBC1 and TRBC2. TCRdb analysed the UMI-ligation and nested PCR reads with MiXCR anew, one entry per CDR3 protein. The sample records just under 50,000 distinct CDR3 sequences, around 10% being singletons. KT2, a clone with a known TCR, was spiked into unfractionated PBMC. The V gene lost 2 bases and the J gene lost 0 bases, with 20 bases spanning the gap. CDR3 size: 20 residues. Germline lookup yields CDR1 SEHNR and CDR2 FQNEAQ (reference sequence). V is TRBV7-9 and J is TRBJ2-6; D may be TRBD2 (6 bases). The source of this sequence is a human donor. Sequenced material: PBMCs spiked with cells of the T cell clone KT2. CDR3 amino acids: CASSLSLAGPSLSGANVLTF. The CDR3 DNA reads TGTGCCAGCAGCTTAAGTTTGGCGGGGCCCTCCCTCTCTGGGGCCAACGTCCTGACTTTC.